The source of this TCR beta chain is a study of T-cell memory formation after mild COVID-19. Constant-segment-primed 5'RACE gave TCR alpha and TCR beta cDNA libraries with sample barcodes and UMIs. TCRdb used MiXCR to reprocess the 5' RACE reads, holding one entry per CDR3 protein. Of some 190,000 distinct CDR3 sequences in the sample, approximately 20% are singletons; the top ten hold roughly 2.4%. Comment on this clonotype: The antigen is unknown.

Study-wide findings and caveats: Clones that contracted clustered mainly in CM and EM if CD4+ and in EMRA if CD8+. SARS-CoV-2 specificity of second-wave clones peaking day 37 was unconfirmed. Pre-infection memory contained some responding clones, which suggested that cross-reactive memory had joined.

V was shortened by 0 bases and J by 2 bases, with 11 bases between the two germline ends. The germline CDR1 and CDR2 sequences are SEHNR and FQNEAQ (reference sequence). This CDR3 has 16 residues. Sequenced material: PBMCs or a T cell subset sorted from them (not recorded which). The TCR originated in an adult woman who had mild COVID-19 (a few samples of this study predate the infection). Cell type and time point are not known. V gene TRBV7-9 combines with J gene TRBJ2-1, with D hard to call. Here the CDR3 reads CASSLAKSGPYNEQFF. CDR3 DNA sequence: TGTGCCAGCAGCTTAGCGAAATCCGGGCCCTACAATGAGCAGTTCTTC.